These 30 T cell receptor beta chains share one sample of origin, sequenced in a study of T cell responses to AZD1222 COVID-19 vaccine. Assay used: immunoSEQ multiplex PCR; TCRdb lists only in-frame clones, some missing. The table has fewer than 150,000 clones, more than 85% seen once. This specimen consisted of peripheral blood, obtained 28 days after the second AZD1222 dose. These receptors were obtained from an adult who received the AZD1222 COVID-19 vaccine.

The gene calls are TRBV15 and TRBJ1-1; 7 bases fit TRBD1. Germline CDR1 LNHNV, CDR2 YYDKDF (reference sequence). There are 16 residues in the CDR3. The V gene end was trimmed by 1 base and the J gene end by 0 bases; junction bases not matched to a gene: 5. The CDR3 sequence: CATSRGTQGVNTEAFF. CDR3 in DNA: TGTGCCACCAGCAGAGGGACGCAGGGGGTGAACACTGAAGCTTTCTTT.

The CDR3 here is CASSLELAAQETQYF. CDR3 nucleotides: TGTGCCAGCAGCTTAGAGCTAGCGGCCCAAGAGACCCAGTACTTC. The J gene is TRBJ2-5, the V gene TRBV11-2; 7 bases map to TRBD2. Trimming cost V 0 bases and J 1 base; bases outside gene matches: 2. The CDR3 runs 15 residues. Germline loops: CDR1 SGHAT, CDR2 FQNNGV.

The chain recombines TRBV27 with TRBJ2-7; 8 bases are a match to TRBD1. Germline CDR1 MNHEY, CDR2 SMNVEV (reference sequence). This CDR3 has 14 residues. After removal of 5 bases from V and 6 bases from J, the junction contained 9 bases not matched to a gene. The CDR3: CASSPLGQGAEQYF. DNA for the CDR3: TGTGCCAGCAGTCCTCTAGGACAGGGTGCCGAGCAGTACTTC.

The chain couples TRBV11-1 to TRBJ2-1; 10 bases are a match to TRBD2. The ends lost 6 bases at V and 9 bases at J; junction bases unmatched: 8. Germline values: CDR1 SGHAT, CDR2 FQDESV (reference sequence). The CDR3 has 14 residues. Written as DNA, the CDR3 is TGTGCCAGCAGAATGGGACTAGCGTGGGGTGAGCAGTTCTTC. It specifies CASRMGLAWGEQFF.

This chain links TRBV24-1 with TRBJ1-2, with no clear D. Deletions cut 3 bases from V and 2 bases from J, with 9 bases between. From germline, CDR1 is KGHDR and CDR2 SFDVKD. The CDR3 length is 14 residues. The CDR3, as DNA: TGTGCCACCAGTGATCCAGACAAGAACTATGGCTACACCTTC. This encodes CATSDPDKNYGYTF.

The rearrangement links TRBV27 to TRBJ2-7, with no clear D. Germline values: CDR1 MNHEY, CDR2 SMNVEV (reference sequence). The CDR3 contains 13 residues. V lost 2 bases to trimming and J lost 3 bases, with 8 bases between them. The CDR3 sequence: CASSLTSGYEQYF. CDR3 bases: TGTGCCAGCAGTTTAACGTCGGGCTACGAGCAGTACTTC.

The rearrangement uses TRBV16 and TRBJ1-2; D remains ambiguous. Trimming shortened V by 5 bases and J by 5 bases, and 24 bases separated the two germline ends. Per the germline V gene, CDR1 is KGHSY and CDR2 is FQNENV. The CDR3 is 17 amino acids. DNA for the CDR3: TGTGCCAGCAGCTACTCCGATAACCGACGATTATTTTATGGCTACACCTTC. Amino acids: CASSYSDNRRLFYGYTF.

The count of this clone is one. This chain joins TRBV18 and TRBJ2-7, with no clear D. The length of the CDR3 is 13 residues. The ends were cut back, 0 bases at V and 5 bases at J, with 8 bases in the middle. From germline, CDR1 is KGHSH and CDR2 LQKENI. CDR3 bases: TGTGCCAGCTCACCACCGGCAGGAAACGAGCAGTACTTC. Translation: CASSPPAGNEQYF.

CDR3 bases: TGTGCCAGCAGTTTACCGGTTAGAGAAAAACTGTTTTTT. It codes for CASSLPVREKLFF. V and J are TRBV28 and TRBJ1-4; the D is unclear. This CDR3 is 13 amino acids long. Trimming took off 2 bases at V and 8 bases at J, with 9 bases between the two ends. Germline V lookup: CDR1 MDHEN, CDR2 SYDVKM.

V and J are TRBV4-3 and TRBJ2-1, with 10 bases fitting TRBD2. J gave up 8 bases and V 3 bases, and 10 bases lay outside the gene matches. Germline V CDR1 and CDR2: LGHNA, YSLEER. CDR3 size: 16 residues. The CDR3 protein is CASSQDLAGASDEQFF. The CDR3 nucleotides are TGCGCCAGCAGCCAGGACCTAGCGGGAGCCAGCGATGAGCAGTTCTTC.

CDR3 loop: CASSPGGVGTEAFF. The CDR3 DNA is TGTGCCAGCTCACCAGGAGGGGTTGGGACTGAAGCTTTCTTT. The J gene is TRBJ1-1, the V gene TRBV18, with D possibly matching TRBD1 (5 bases). Germline CDR1 and CDR2: KGHSH and LQKENI. The CDR3 contains 14 residues. The V and J ends lost 2 bases and 5 bases respectively, with 12 bases between them.

The V call is TRBV16, the J call TRBJ1-3; D gene unclear. The length of the CDR3 is 14 residues. The V end lost 4 bases, the J end lost 4 bases, and 11 bases lay between the germline ends. Germline CDR1 is KGHSY and CDR2 is FQNENV. The CDR3 sequence: CASSPQVAGNTIYF. DNA for the CDR3: TGTGCCAGCAGCCCGCAGGTTGCCGGAAACACCATATATTTT.

The chain uses TRBV5-1 and TRBJ2-1; 11 bases map to TRBD1. Germline trimming cut 4 bases from V and 6 bases from J; bases unmatched to any gene: 9. Germline loops: CDR1 SGHRS, CDR2 YFSETQ. This CDR3 has 16 amino acids. The CDR3 loop is CASSPLLGQGGNEQFF. The CDR3 DNA is TGCGCCAGCAGCCCTCTTTTGGGACAGGGGGGCAATGAGCAGTTCTTC.

Sample share makes this clone medium-sized. The chain couples TRBV4-2 to TRBJ2-7; D remains unclear. CDR3 size: 15 residues. The V end was cut by 0 bases, the J end by 1 base, with 10 bases between. Germline lookup yields CDR1 LGHNA and CDR2 YNFKEQ. The CDR3 is CASSQDAASSYEQYF. The CDR3 DNA sequence: TGTGCCAGCAGCCAAGACGCAGCAAGTTCCTACGAGCAGTACTTC.

The J gene is TRBJ1-1, the V gene TRBV9; 7 nucleotides agree with TRBD1. The CDR3 has 13 amino acids. Germline CDR1 and CDR2: SGDLS and YYNGEE. The J segment lost 4 bases and the V segment lost 3 bases, leaving 3 bases of the junction unmatched. CDR3 DNA sequence: TGTGCCAGCAGCGGCAGGGGGGGCACTGAAGCTTTCTTT. It specifies CASSGRGGTEAFF.

The gene calls are TRBV24-1 and TRBJ2-7; no definite D call. The germline V and J ends were trimmed by 3 bases and 2 bases, with 10 bases remaining between them. The CDR3 is made up of 14 amino acids. CDR1 is KGHDR and CDR2 is SFDVKD in the germline V gene. CDR3 nucleotide sequence: TGTGCCACCAGTGATCCAAGAAGTACCTACGAGCAGTACTTC. Protein: CATSDPRSTYEQYF.

This chain links TRBV2 with TRBJ2-1; 13 bases are a match to TRBD2. CDR1 SNHLY and CDR2 FYNNEI come from the germline V gene. Trimming took 6 bases from V and 7 from J; bases not matched to a gene: 6. The CDR3 loop spans 15 amino acids. The CDR3 DNA follows: TGTGCCAGCAGGGAAACTAGCGGGGGGGTGAATGAGCAGTTCTTC. Translated, it gives CASRETSGGVNEQFF.

The chain links TRBV5-1 to TRBJ2-7; TRBD1 matches 9 bases. CDR3 length: 15 residues. CDR1 is SGHRS and CDR2 is YFSETQ in the germline V gene. After removal of 5 bases from V and 4 bases from J, the junction contained 10 bases not matched to a gene. Here the CDR3 reads CASSQRPGQGYEQYF. CDR3 sequence (DNA): TGCGCCAGCAGTCAACGACCGGGACAGGGTTACGAGCAGTACTTC.

The rearrangement links TRBV21-1 to TRBJ1-5; TRBD1 is taken as the D call from the table, unchecked against the DNA. TRBV21-1 is reported as a pseudogene. This CDR3 is built from 18 residues. The DNA for the CDR3 is TGTGCCAGCAGCAAGACAGGGCCGGAACCGTACGGCAATCAGCCCCAGCATTTT. It is translated as CASSKTGPEPYGNQPQHF.

The rearrangement links TRBV19 to TRBJ2-7; D is undetermined. Germline V lookup: CDR1 LNHDA, CDR2 SQIVND (reference sequence). This CDR3 is built from 12 residues. With 5 bases removed from V and 6 bases from J, the gap between germline ends came to 11 bases. The CDR3 bases are TGTGCCAGTAGTTACGTTAACAGCGAGCAGTACTTC. Translating it yields CASSYVNSEQYF.

The V gene is TRBV9, the J gene TRBJ1-2, with D tentatively TRBD1 (5 bases). CDR1 SGDLS and CDR2 YYNGEE come from the germline V gene. V gave up 3 bases and J gave up 7 bases, with 16 bases separating them. The CDR3 is 14 amino acids. CDR3: CASSGGGTPRGYTF. The CDR3 coding sequence is TGTGCCAGCAGCGGCGGCGGGACTCCGCGTGGCTACACCTTC.

V gene TRBV7-9 combines with J gene TRBJ2-3, with D unclear. V was shortened by 5 bases and J by 0 bases, with 3 bases between the two germline ends. The CDR3 runs 12 residues. Germline V gene lookup returns CDR1 SEHNR and CDR2 FQNEAQ (reference sequence). The CDR3 DNA reads as TGTGCCAGCAGCACTAGCACAGATACGCAGTATTTT. It codes for CASSTSTDTQYF.

The chain is built from TRBV7-9 and TRBJ1-1; D gene unclear. CDR3 size: 14 residues. V lost 3 bases to trimming and J lost 3 bases, with 11 bases between them. Germline V gives CDR1 SEHNR, CDR2 FQNEAQ (reference sequence). CDR3 in amino acids: CASSFATRDTEAFF. The CDR3 DNA reads TGTGCCAGCAGCTTTGCAACACGGGACACTGAAGCTTTCTTT.

This chain uses TRBV19 with TRBJ2-3; TRBD1 might be the D (6 bases). The CDR3 runs to 20 residues. CDR1 is LNHDA, CDR2 SQIVND, per germline (reference sequence). Trimming stripped 3 bases from V and 0 bases from J, with 25 bases between. The chain's CDR3 is CASSIGSRGYAGGSTDTQYF. Written as DNA, the CDR3 is TGTGCCAGTAGTATCGGCTCCAGGGGCTACGCGGGCGGGAGCACAGATACGCAGTATTTT.

This clone has just a few counts. The V call is TRBV27, the J call TRBJ1-3; D gene ambiguous. Germline-derived CDR1 and CDR2 are MNHEY and SMNVEV (reference sequence). Trimming removed 3 bases from V and 4 bases from J, with 10 bases in between. The CDR3 contains 14 residues. The CDR3: CASSFGRSGNTIYF. In nucleotides, the CDR3 is TGTGCCAGCAGTTTTGGTCGCTCGGGAAACACCATATATTTT.

This clone was seen just once. The CDR3 DNA sequence: TGTGCCAGCACTCTAGCCGGGACAGGGCTTAGCGAGCAGTACTTC. Its protein product is CASTLAGTGLSEQYF. V usage is TRBV21-1 and J usage is TRBJ2-7; TRBD1, as called in the table, went unchecked against the DNA. TRBV21-1 is a pseudogene segment. The CDR3 spans 15 residues.

J is TRBJ1-2 and V is TRBV19, with TRBD1 identical over 8 bases. J lost 4 bases, V lost 7 bases, and 11 bases had no gene match. The germline gives CDR1 LNHDA, CDR2 SQIVND (reference sequence). The CDR3 extends over 15 amino acids. CDR3 amino acids: CASTAIDRGLYGYTF. The CDR3 DNA sequence: TGTGCCAGTACGGCGATAGACAGGGGACTCTATGGCTACACCTTC. The whole variable domain, remainder taken from reference TRBV19 and TRBJ1-2, is DGGITQSPKYLFRKEGQNVTLSCEQNLNHDAMYWYRQDPGQGLRLIYYSQIVNDFQKGDIAEGYSVSREKKESFPLTVTSAQKNPTAFYLCASTAIDRGLYGYTFGSGTRLTVV.

DNA for the CDR3: TGTGCCAGCAGCCTCGGGACAGTACACAATGAGCAGTTCTTC. Amino acid sequence: CASSLGTVHNEQFF. The J gene is TRBJ2-1, the V gene TRBV3-1 (or the pseudogene TRBV3-2); 7 positions match TRBD1. CDR3 size: 14 residues. Germline V gene lookup returns CDR1 LGHDT and CDR2 YNNKEL (reference sequence). The J segment lost 5 bases and the V segment lost 4 bases, leaving 5 bases of the junction unmatched.

The chain carries TRBV28 and TRBJ2-1, with TRBD2 identical over 9 bases. V lost 4 bases to trimming and J lost 1 base; unmatched junction nucleotides: 5. CDR3 length: 16 residues. The germline V gene encodes CDR1 MDHEN and CDR2 SYDVKM. The CDR3 DNA follows: TGTGCCAGCAGTTCCCTAGCGGGACGGTCCTACAATGAGCAGTTCTTC. Protein: CASSSLAGRSYNEQFF. Using reference TRBV28 and TRBJ2-1 for the parts outside the CDR3, the full variable domain is DVKVTQSSRYLVKRTGEKVFLECVQDMDHENMFWYRQDPGLGLRLIYFSYDVKMKEKGDIPEGYSVSREKKERFSLILESASTNQTSMYLCASSSLAGRSYNEQFFGPGTRLTVL.

The rearrangement links TRBV27 to TRBJ2-7, with 8 nucleotides matching TRBD1. This CDR3 has 14 residues. V lost 3 bases and J lost 2; bases outside the gene matches: 3. Germline CDR1 MNHEY, CDR2 SMNVEV (reference sequence). The CDR3 spells CASSLGTGPYEQYF. CDR3 DNA sequence: TGTGCCAGCAGTTTGGGGACAGGACCCTACGAGCAGTACTTC.